This paragraph covers one TCR beta chain sequence. The data stem from a study of cytomegalovirus exposure and HLA in healthy donors. A multiplex PCR was run with 60 Vbeta primers and 13 Jbeta primers. Repertoires were generated with immunoSEQ multiplex PCR, while TCRdb's copy carries only in-frame clones and drops some. Of 50,000 to 55,000 clones listed, 81% were seen once; the top ten hold approximately 2.5%. Germline V gene lookup returns CDR1 SNHLY and CDR2 FYNNEI. The CDR3 sequence is 15 residues long. Between the trimmed V and J ends, which lost 7 bases and 4 bases, there was a span of 17 bases. What was sequenced was PBMCs. This chain joins TRBV2 and TRBJ1-5; TRBD1 might be the D (5 bases). The TCR sequence derives from a boy under 18 in good health and CMV-seropositive. The CDR3 loop reads CASIEGRGRNQPQHF. DNA for the CDR3: TGTGCCAGCATTGAGGGGAGGGGTCGGAATCAGCCCCAGCATTTT.